This record concerns one TCR beta chain sequence. The data were obtained in a study of blood T cell repertoires in COVID-19. Study details: There were acute and convalescent COVID-19 samples, and they came from the United States, Italy and Spain.

CDR3 size: 15 residues. Germline V CDR1 and CDR2: SGHRS, YFSETQ. The V gene end was trimmed by 4 bases and the J gene end by 2 bases; junction bases not matched to a gene: 6. Here immunoSEQ multiplex PCR was the method, and the copy in TCRdb shows in-frame clones only, minus some. The repertoire has approximately 490,000 clones, about 85% of them found once; the top ten carry under 9.5%. Enrolled through a virtual design, the participants were between roughly 18 and 90 years of age and came from 24 US areas. The recovered donors of Cohort 3 showed two negative PCRs, clearance, or symptom resolution. The sequenced sample was PBMCs or T cells enriched from blood (not recorded which). The sequence was collected from a woman aged 55-75 years who had recovered from COVID-19. The V gene is TRBV5-1, the J gene TRBJ2-3, with TRBD2 matching over 8 bases. In DNA form, the CDR3 reads TGCGCCAGCAGCATCACTAGCGGCCTCACAGATACGCAGTATTTT. Its protein product is CASSITSGLTDTQYF.